This paragraph reports one T cell receptor beta chain. Unique molecular identifiers were affixed to single, distinct cDNA molecules. Via MiXCR, TCRdb re-called the 5' RACE reads, giving one row per CDR3 protein. The table lists under 45,000 distinct CDR3 sequences, roughly a tenth of them singletons. The data belong to a study of early T cells in non-severe SARS-CoV-2 infection. Study overall: Unsorted whole blood bulk RNA was sequenced, with unpaired chains.

The sample comprised whole blood. The TCR was taken from an adult who was a healthcare worker with PCR-confirmed SARS-CoV-2 infection or an uninfected control (not recorded which).

The CDR3 protein is CASSGGRPYSNQPQHF. For the CDR3, the DNA is TGTGCCAGCAGTGGGGGACGGCCCTATAGCAATCAGCCCCAGCATTTT. The chain has TRBV6-6 and TRBJ1-5, with a tentative D call TRBD1 (5 bases). The V end lost 5 bases, the J end lost 0 bases, and 14 bases lay between the germline ends. Germline CDR1 MNHNY, CDR2 SVGAGI (reference sequence). The CDR3 consists of 16 residues.